This is a list of T cell receptor beta chains from one sample in a study of cytotoxic CD8 clonotypes in ibrutinib-treated CLL. Clones were read by immunoSEQ multiplex PCR, and TCRdb kept only the in-frame ones, dropping some. Of 200,000 to 250,000 clones detected, around 70% appear once; the ten largest clones hold 15% to 17%. Sample: PBMCs, taken after 24 months of ibrutinib treatment. The receptors stem from a human donor with chronic lymphocytic leukemia. Each CDR3 is given with its conserved first and last residue. The D gene is left open where the match is weak. Not every row has a clone size; where given, it reads once, few, many or a size class.

CDR3 DNA: TGCGCCAGCAGCTCTCTAGCGGCTAGCACAGATACGCAGTATTTT; CDR3 protein: CASSSLAASTDTQYF; V gene: TRBV5-1; clone size: -; D gene: TRBD2; J gene: TRBJ2-3
CDR3 DNA: TGCGCCAGCAGCTTGGAGCAGGGGACTGAAGCTTTCTTT; CDR3 protein: CASSLEQGTEAFF; V gene: TRBV5-1; clone size: few; D gene: -; J gene: TRBJ1-1
CDR3 DNA: TGTGCCAGCACCCTGCCGTACAATGAGCAGTTCTTC; CDR3 protein: CASTLPYNEQFF; V gene: TRBV5-5; clone size: -; D gene: -; J gene: TRBJ2-1
CDR3 DNA: TGTGCCAGCAGCTCCTATGGGGCCAACGTCCTGACTTTC; CDR3 protein: CASSSYGANVLTF; V gene: TRBV7-3; clone size: -; D gene: -; J gene: TRBJ2-6
CDR3 DNA: TGTGCCAGCAGCCCGGGGACAGGGGGACAAGAGACCCAGTACTTC; CDR3 protein: CASSPGTGGQETQYF; V gene: TRBV11-3; clone size: -; D gene: TRBD1; J gene: TRBJ2-5
CDR3 DNA: TGTGCCAGCTCACCAGGACAATTCACCTACGAGCAGTACTTC; CDR3 protein: CASSPGQFTYEQYF; V gene: TRBV18; clone size: -; D gene: -; J gene: TRBJ2-7
CDR3 DNA: TGTGCCAGCTCACGGAATGACAGGGAAGAAGCTTTCTTT; CDR3 protein: CASSRNDREEAFF; V gene: TRBV18; clone size: -; D gene: TRBD1; J gene: TRBJ1-1
CDR3 DNA: TGTGCCAGCAGACCTTCAAGGGACCACGAGCAGTACTTC; CDR3 protein: CASRPSRDHEQYF; V gene: TRBV6-5; clone size: -; D gene: -; J gene: TRBJ2-7
CDR3 DNA: TGTGCCACCTCAACAGGGGTGTGGCAGCCCCAGCATTTT; CDR3 protein: CATSTGVWQPQHF; V gene: TRBV6-5; clone size: -; D gene: TRBD1; J gene: TRBJ1-5
CDR3 DNA: TGTGCCAGCAGCCCAGGACAGGGGCAATCTAACACCGGGGAGCTGTTTTTT; CDR3 protein: CASSPGQGQSNTGELFF; V gene: TRBV5-4; clone size: -; D gene: TRBD1; J gene: TRBJ2-2
CDR3 DNA: TGCGCCAGCAGCCAAGTGGGACTTGGCACCTACAATGAGCAGTTCTTC; CDR3 protein: CASSQVGLGTYNEQFF; V gene: TRBV4-3; clone size: -; D gene: -; J gene: TRBJ2-1
CDR3 DNA: TGTGCCAGCAGCCAAGATCTTGAGGGGGCCGGTGGAAACACCATATATTTT; CDR3 protein: CASSQDLEGAGGNTIYF; V gene: TRBV4-2; clone size: few; D gene: TRBD1; J gene: TRBJ1-3
CDR3 DNA: TGTGCCAGCAGTCCCCGGACTAGCGGGTACAATGAGCAGTTCTTC; CDR3 protein: CASSPRTSGYNEQFF; V gene: TRBV28; clone size: once; D gene: TRBD2; J gene: TRBJ2-1
CDR3 DNA: TGTGCCAGCAGCGCGCAGGGTAGAGGGGTCCAAGAGACCCAGTACTTC; CDR3 protein: CASSAQGRGVQETQYF; V gene: TRBV9; clone size: -; D gene: -; J gene: TRBJ2-5
CDR3 DNA: TGTGCCAGCCTATGGGGGTCTGGGGCCAACGTCCTGACTTTC; CDR3 protein: CASLWGSGANVLTF; V gene: TRBV5-6; clone size: few; D gene: -; J gene: TRBJ2-6
CDR3 DNA: TGTGCCAGCACACAGGGTTACGAGCAGTACTTC; CDR3 protein: CASTQGYEQYF; V gene: TRBV6-5; clone size: -; D gene: -; J gene: TRBJ2-7
CDR3 DNA: TGTGCCAGTCGACAGGGGGTCTATGGCTACACCTTC; CDR3 protein: CASRQGVYGYTF; V gene: TRBV6-5; clone size: few; D gene: TRBD1; J gene: TRBJ1-2
CDR3 DNA: TGTGCCAGCAGCACCGACCCGCGCCGCTCCTACAATGAGCAGTTCTTC; CDR3 protein: CASSTDPRRSYNEQFF; V gene: TRBV7-3; clone size: -; D gene: -; J gene: TRBJ2-1
CDR3 DNA: TGTGCCACCAGCATTGCAGGGGGCACTGAAGCTTTCTTT; CDR3 protein: CATSIAGGTEAFF; V gene: TRBV15; clone size: -; D gene: TRBD1; J gene: TRBJ1-1
CDR3 DNA: TGTGCCTGGAGTCTCGGGACAGGAGATGGCTACACCTTC; CDR3 protein: CAWSLGTGDGYTF; V gene: TRBV30; clone size: -; D gene: TRBD1; J gene: TRBJ1-2
CDR3 DNA: TGTGCCAGCAGTTTCCGGGAGGGCTCCTACGAGCAGTACTTC; CDR3 protein: CASSFREGSYEQYF; V gene: TRBV27; clone size: -; D gene: TRBD2; J gene: TRBJ2-7
CDR3 DNA: TGCAGCGTTGAGGTAGAGACCCAGTACTTC; CDR3 protein: CSVEVETQYF; V gene: TRBV29-1; clone size: -; D gene: -; J gene: TRBJ2-5
CDR3 DNA: TGCAGTGCTAGGAATCGGGACGAGCAGTACTTC; CDR3 protein: CSARNRDEQYF; V gene: TRBV20-1; clone size: -; D gene: -; J gene: TRBJ2-7
CDR3 DNA: TGTGCCAACGGACAGGGGGACTACGAGCAGTACTTC; CDR3 protein: CANGQGDYEQYF; V gene: TRBV28; clone size: few; D gene: TRBD1; J gene: TRBJ2-7
CDR3 DNA: TGTGCCAGCAGCCTTACAGGGTCAGATACGCAGTATTTT; CDR3 protein: CASSLTGSDTQYF; V gene: TRBV28; clone size: -; D gene: -; J gene: TRBJ2-3
CDR3 DNA: TGTGCCAGCAGCTCTGCGGGGGGACCATACGAGCAGTACTTC; CDR3 protein: CASSSAGGPYEQYF; V gene: TRBV7-3; clone size: -; D gene: TRBD2; J gene: TRBJ2-7
CDR3 DNA: TGTGCCAGCAGTCGTACAATTAGCGGGAGCACAGATACGCAGTATTTT; CDR3 protein: CASSRTISGSTDTQYF; V gene: TRBV2; clone size: -; D gene: TRBD2; J gene: TRBJ2-3
CDR3 DNA: TGTGCCTGGAGTGTAAGACTAGCATCCGACAATGAGCAGTTCTTC; CDR3 protein: CAWSVRLASDNEQFF; V gene: TRBV30; clone size: -; D gene: TRBD2; J gene: TRBJ2-1
CDR3 DNA: TGTGCCAGCAGGGGGGACGGCACCTACGAGCAGTACTTC; CDR3 protein: CASRGDGTYEQYF; V gene: TRBV2; clone size: -; D gene: -; J gene: TRBJ2-7
CDR3 DNA: TGTGCCAGCAGTTTCTCGGGGACACCATCGACCTACGAGCAGTACTTC; CDR3 protein: CASSFSGTPSTYEQYF; V gene: TRBV6-8; clone size: -; D gene: -; J gene: TRBJ2-7
CDR3 DNA: TGTGCAAGTCGCGGACCGGAAGAGACCCAGTACTTC; CDR3 protein: CASRGPEETQYF; V gene: TRBV12-2; clone size: -; D gene: -; J gene: TRBJ2-5
CDR3 DNA: TGTGCCAGCAGCCAAGACCTAGAGACCCAGTACTTC; CDR3 protein: CASSQDLETQYF; V gene: TRBV4-2; clone size: -; D gene: -; J gene: TRBJ2-5
CDR3 DNA: TGTGCCAGCAGCTTATTCGTGGGTCAGCCCCAGCATTTT; CDR3 protein: CASSLFVGQPQHF; V gene: TRBV7-8; clone size: -; D gene: -; J gene: TRBJ1-5
CDR3 DNA: TGTGCCACTACTATGCAACAGGGCTTTAACTATGGCTACACCTTC; CDR3 protein: CATTMQQGFNYGYTF; V gene: TRBV10-3; clone size: -; D gene: -; J gene: TRBJ1-2
CDR3 DNA: TGTGCCAGCAGCTCGTTGGGGGTCACTGAAGCTTTCTTT; CDR3 protein: CASSSLGVTEAFF; V gene: TRBV7-2; clone size: -; D gene: -; J gene: TRBJ1-1
CDR3 DNA: TGTGCCTGGGGCACCGCGGCGGGCAATCAGCCCCAGCATTTT; CDR3 protein: CAWGTAAGNQPQHF; V gene: TRBV30; clone size: once; D gene: -; J gene: TRBJ1-5
CDR3 DNA: TGTGCCAGCAGCATACAGGGGGCGCGGCCCGGGGAGCTGTTTTTT; CDR3 protein: CASSIQGARPGELFF; V gene: TRBV9; clone size: few; D gene: TRBD1; J gene: TRBJ2-2
CDR3 DNA: TGTGCCAGCAGTTACTCAGGAGGGGCTGGGGCCAACGTCCTGACTTTC; CDR3 protein: CASSYSGGAGANVLTF; V gene: TRBV6-5; clone size: -; D gene: -; J gene: TRBJ2-6
CDR3 DNA: TGTGCCAGTACCTCCCGGACAGTCACAGATACGCAGTATTTT; CDR3 protein: CASTSRTVTDTQYF; V gene: TRBV19; clone size: -; D gene: -; J gene: TRBJ2-3
CDR3 DNA: TGTGCCAGTAGTATGACAAGCAATCAGCCCCAGCATTTT; CDR3 protein: CASSMTSNQPQHF; V gene: TRBV19; clone size: once; D gene: -; J gene: TRBJ1-5
CDR3 DNA: TGTGCCAGCAGCCAGTGGACGGGGAGGTACAATGAGCAGTTCTTC; CDR3 protein: CASSQWTGRYNEQFF; V gene: TRBV4-2; clone size: -; D gene: -; J gene: TRBJ2-1
CDR3 DNA: TGCGCCAGCAGGGACACCGGTGGGGAGACCCAGTACTTC; CDR3 protein: CASRDTGGETQYF; V gene: TRBV5-1; clone size: -; D gene: -; J gene: TRBJ2-5
CDR3 DNA: TGTGCCAGCAGCTTCAAAGACAGGGGCTACTACAATGAGCAGTTCTTC; CDR3 protein: CASSFKDRGYYNEQFF; V gene: TRBV5-4; clone size: -; D gene: TRBD1; J gene: TRBJ2-1
CDR3 DNA: TGTGCCAGCAGCGACAGGACCTATTGGTCCCAGCCCCAGCATTTT; CDR3 protein: CASSDRTYWSQPQHF; V gene: TRBV11-3; clone size: -; D gene: -; J gene: TRBJ1-5
CDR3 DNA: TGTGCCAGCAGCTTAAAGGGTGGCTACACCTTC; CDR3 protein: CASSLKGGYTF; V gene: TRBV7-9; clone size: -; D gene: -; J gene: TRBJ1-2